This T cell receptor beta chain is drawn from a study of CD8+CD57+ T cells in acquired aplastic anemia. This clonotype was counted many times. In germline, CDR1 is SGHDN, CDR2 FVKESK. The V end lost 4 bases, the J end lost 1 base, and 10 bases lay between the germline ends. The CDR3 spans 14 residues. Genomic DNA provided the template from which TCR beta VDJ and CDR3 profiles were obtained. TCRdb called the reads again in MiXCR, with one record for every CDR3 protein. The table records more than 150,000 distinct CDR3 sequences, approximately 48% of them present only once. Before being chosen for sequencing, patients had shown CD8+CD57+ cell expansion by flow cytometry. Each of the patients presented with severe acquired aplastic anemia.

Sequencing was carried out using sorted CD4+, CD8+, or CD8+CD57+ T cells (not recorded which) from PBMCs. This TCR was recovered from a human donor with aplastic anemia. The chain carries TRBV14 and TRBJ1-1, with D perhaps matching TRBD1 (5 bases). The DNA of the CDR3 is TGTGCCAGCAGCCCAATCGACAGGAACACTGAAGCTTTCTTT. This codes for CASSPIDRNTEAFF.